These 8 T cell receptor beta chains were sequenced from one sample in a study of T cells in localized non-small cell lung cancer (dated by TCRdb to 2018 to 2020). The library relied on the immunoSEQ multiplex PCR assay. TCRdb holds this immuneACCESS table with in-frame rearrangements only. Some clones are missing; in checked studies, unresolved V genes explain under half, and the rest has no known cause. For this sample the table gives over 8,500 clones, of which roughly 82% were detected only once. 15% to 20% of the sample belongs to the ten largest clones. Material: peripheral blood mononuclear cells, obtained before any cancer treatment. All receptors derive from a female donor older than 55 with stage II lung adenocarcinoma.

The genes are TRBV5-6 and TRBJ2-1; TRBD2 matches at 14 bases. CDR1 SGHDT and CDR2 YYEEEE come from the germline V gene. The trim removed 4 bases at V and 9 bases at J, leaving 6 bases unmatched. CDR3 size: 15 residues. The CDR3 reads CASSAGLAGVGEQFF. The CDR3 DNA follows: TGTGCCAGCAGCGCGGGACTAGCGGGAGTAGGTGAGCAGTTCTTC.

The genes are TRBV6-1 and TRBJ1-2; D perhaps matches TRBD1 (5 bases). The germline gives CDR1 MNHNS, CDR2 SASEGT. V was clipped by 5 bases and J by 4 bases, with 11 bases between them. This CDR3 contains 13 residues. The DNA for the CDR3 is TGTGCCAGCAGTTCCCAGGGAGGCTATGGCTACACCTTC. Amino acid sequence: CASSSQGGYGYTF.

V gene TRBV9 combines with J gene TRBJ2-7; possible D gene TRBD1, 6 bases. With 4 bases removed from V and 4 bases from J, the gap between germline ends came to 15 bases. The CDR3 extends over 14 amino acids. Germline V gene sequence: CDR1 SGDLS, CDR2 YYNGEE. The CDR3 loop is CASSRDKSVYEQYF. In DNA, the CDR3 is TGTGCCAGCAGCCGGGACAAATCAGTTTACGAGCAGTACTTC.

V gene TRBV6-6 combines with J gene TRBJ2-7; D call uncertain. CDR1 and CDR2 (germline): MNHNY, SVGAGI (reference sequence). Trimming took 3 bases from V and 1 from J, leaving 7 bases between them. This CDR3 is 13 amino acids long. CDR3: CASSYPESYEQYF. As DNA, the CDR3 is TGTGCCAGCAGTTATCCTGAATCCTACGAGCAGTACTTC.

The chain combines TRBV7-9 with TRBJ2-3, with D perhaps given as TRBD1 or TRBD2 (5 bases each). Germline lookup yields CDR1 SEHNR and CDR2 FQNEAQ (reference sequence). The V end lost 4 bases, the J end lost 6 bases, and 20 bases lay between the germline ends. The CDR3 is made up of 16 amino acids. The CDR3, as DNA: TGTGCCAGCAGCTCATTTCGGGACCCCTCGTCGGATACGCAGTATTTT. Translating gives CASSSFRDPSSDTQYF.

V usage is TRBV6-6 and J usage is TRBJ2-1, with D perhaps TRBD2 (6 bases). Trimming removed 0 bases at V and 12 bases at J, with 12 bases between. This CDR3 comprises 13 residues. Germline lookup yields CDR1 MNHNY and CDR2 SVGAGI (reference sequence). In DNA form, the CDR3 reads TGTGCCAGCAGTTACTCGACCCGGGGGAGGCAGTTCTTC. Translation gives CASSYSTRGRQFF.

V usage is TRBV4-1 and J usage is TRBJ2-7; D is perhaps TRBD1 (6 bases). Looked up from germline, CDR1 is MGHRA and CDR2 is YSYEKL. Trimming cost V 1 base and J 3 bases, with 13 bases left between them. This CDR3 is 15 amino acids long. The CDR3 region is CASSQGTASIYEQYF. The CDR3 DNA reads as TGCGCCAGCAGCCAAGGGACAGCAAGCATCTACGAGCAGTACTTC.

V gene TRBV30 combines with J gene TRBJ1-2; 9 nucleotides match TRBD1. V lost 3 bases, J lost 2 bases, and 7 bases stayed unmatched. Per the germline V gene, CDR1 is GTSNPN and CDR2 is SVGIG (reference sequence). The length of the CDR3 is 15 residues. The CDR3 region is CAWSARDRVNYGYTF. In nucleotides, the CDR3 is TGTGCCTGGAGCGCCCGGGACAGGGTAAACTATGGCTACACCTTC.